This T cell receptor beta chain was documented in a study of blood T cell repertoires in COVID-19. Germline V gene lookup returns CDR1 SQVTM and CDR2 ANQGSEA. This CDR3 has 12 amino acids. TCRdb keeps only in-frame clones here, not all; method: immunoSEQ multiplex PCR. The profile shows 450,000 or so clones, 80% to 90% of them singletons. This chain joins TRBV29-1 and TRBJ1-1; 12 bases are a match to TRBD1. The source of this sequence is a man between 18 and 29 years old with COVID-19, enrolled during active disease. The source material was peripheral blood. The CDR3 loop reads CGTGGLNTEAFF. The CDR3 region has the DNA TGCGGGACAGGGGGCTTGAACACTGAAGCTTTCTTT.